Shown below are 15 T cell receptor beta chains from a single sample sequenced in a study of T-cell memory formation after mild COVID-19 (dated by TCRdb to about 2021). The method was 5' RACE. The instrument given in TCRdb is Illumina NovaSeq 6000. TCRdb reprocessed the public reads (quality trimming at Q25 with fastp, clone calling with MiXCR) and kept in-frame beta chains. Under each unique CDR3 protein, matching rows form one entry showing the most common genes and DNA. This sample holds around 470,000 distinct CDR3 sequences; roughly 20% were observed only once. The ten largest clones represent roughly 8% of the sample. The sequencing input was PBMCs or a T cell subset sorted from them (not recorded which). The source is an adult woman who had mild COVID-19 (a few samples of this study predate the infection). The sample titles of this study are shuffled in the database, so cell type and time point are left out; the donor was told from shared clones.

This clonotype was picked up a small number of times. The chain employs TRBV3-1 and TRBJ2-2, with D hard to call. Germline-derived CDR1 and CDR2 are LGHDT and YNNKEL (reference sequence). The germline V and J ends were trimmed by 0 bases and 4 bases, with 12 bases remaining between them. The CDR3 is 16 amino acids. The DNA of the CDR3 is TGTGCCAGCAGCCAAGAGGTGGTAGTAGGCACCGGGGAGCTGTTTTTT. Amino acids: CASSQEVVVGTGELFF.

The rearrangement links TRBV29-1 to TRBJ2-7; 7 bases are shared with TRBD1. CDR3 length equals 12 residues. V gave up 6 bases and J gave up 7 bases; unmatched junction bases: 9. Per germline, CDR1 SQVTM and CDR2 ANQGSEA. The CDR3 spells CSVPTGNGEQYF. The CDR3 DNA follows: TGCAGCGTGCCGACAGGGAATGGTGAGCAGTACTTC.

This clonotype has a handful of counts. The CDR3: CASRPPGGGHTQYF. The CDR3 DNA is TGTGCCAGCAGACCCCCGGGAGGGGGGCATACGCAGTATTTT. J is TRBJ2-3 and V is TRBV28, with 8 bases fitting TRBD2. Germline trimming cut 6 bases from V and 7 bases from J; bases unmatched to any gene: 9. Germline V gene data show CDR1 as MDHEN and CDR2 as SYDVKM. CDR3 length equals 14 residues.

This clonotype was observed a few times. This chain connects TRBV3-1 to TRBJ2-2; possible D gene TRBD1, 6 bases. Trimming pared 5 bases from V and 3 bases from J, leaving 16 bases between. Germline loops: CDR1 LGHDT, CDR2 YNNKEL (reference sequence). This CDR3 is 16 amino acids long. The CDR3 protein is CASSTSVYRDTGELFF. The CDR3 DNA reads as TGTGCCAGCAGCACATCCGTCTACAGGGACACCGGGGAGCTGTTTTTT.

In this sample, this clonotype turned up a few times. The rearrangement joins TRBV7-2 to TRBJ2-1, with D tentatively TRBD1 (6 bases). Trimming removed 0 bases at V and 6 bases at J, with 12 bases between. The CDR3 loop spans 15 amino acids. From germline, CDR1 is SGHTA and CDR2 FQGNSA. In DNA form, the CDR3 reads TGTGCCAGCAGCTTAGCGGTGACAGGAGGCAATGAGCAGTTCTTC. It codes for CASSLAVTGGNEQFF.

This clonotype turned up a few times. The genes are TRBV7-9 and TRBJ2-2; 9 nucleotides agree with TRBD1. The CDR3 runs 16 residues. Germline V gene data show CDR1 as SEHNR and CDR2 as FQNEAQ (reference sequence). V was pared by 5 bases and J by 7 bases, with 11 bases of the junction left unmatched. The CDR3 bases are TGTGCCAGCAGCCTCCTCCCGGGACAGGGTCTCGGGGAGCTGTTTTTT. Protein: CASSLLPGQGLGELFF.

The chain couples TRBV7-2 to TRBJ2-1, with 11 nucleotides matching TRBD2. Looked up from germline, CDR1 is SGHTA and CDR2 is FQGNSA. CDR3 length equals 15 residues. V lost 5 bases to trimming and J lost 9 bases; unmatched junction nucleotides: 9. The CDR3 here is CASSPTSGTFGEQFF. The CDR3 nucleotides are TGTGCCAGCAGCCCGACTAGCGGGACGTTCGGTGAGCAGTTCTTC.

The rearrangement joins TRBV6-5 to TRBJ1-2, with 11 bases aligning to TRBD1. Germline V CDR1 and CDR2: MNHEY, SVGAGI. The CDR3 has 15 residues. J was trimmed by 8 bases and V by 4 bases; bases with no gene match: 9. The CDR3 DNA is TGTGCCAGCAGTTCCCACGGGACAGGGGGAGAAGGCTACACCTTC. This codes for CASSSHGTGGEGYTF.

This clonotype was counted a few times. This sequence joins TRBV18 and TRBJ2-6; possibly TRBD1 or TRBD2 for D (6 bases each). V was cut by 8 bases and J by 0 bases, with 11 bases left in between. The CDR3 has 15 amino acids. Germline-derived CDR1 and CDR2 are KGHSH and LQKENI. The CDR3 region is CASARGLSGANVLTF. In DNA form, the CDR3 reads TGTGCCAGCGCCCGGGGGCTCTCTGGGGCCAACGTCCTGACTTTC.

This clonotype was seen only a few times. CDR3 protein: CASSGGQGAGETQYF. The CDR3 DNA is TGCGCCAGCAGCGGAGGACAGGGGGCCGGAGAGACCCAGTACTTC. This sequence joins TRBV5-1 and TRBJ2-5, with 11 positions matching TRBD1. Trimming at V came to 4 bases and at J to 4 bases, leaving 6 bases not matched to a gene. Per the germline V gene, CDR1 is SGHRS and CDR2 is YFSETQ. The CDR3 runs 15 residues.

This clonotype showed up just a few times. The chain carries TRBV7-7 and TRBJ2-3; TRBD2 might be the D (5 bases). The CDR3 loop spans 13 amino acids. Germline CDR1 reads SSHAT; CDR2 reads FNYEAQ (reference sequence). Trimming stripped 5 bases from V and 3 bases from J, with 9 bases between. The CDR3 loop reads CASSTGRTDTQYF. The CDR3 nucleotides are TGTGCCAGCAGCACGGGAAGGACAGATACGCAGTATTTT.

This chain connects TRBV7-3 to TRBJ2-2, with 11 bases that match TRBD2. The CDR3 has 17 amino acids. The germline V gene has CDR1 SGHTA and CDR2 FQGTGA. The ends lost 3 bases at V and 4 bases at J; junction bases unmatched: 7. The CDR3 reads CASSFPIAGGGTGELFF. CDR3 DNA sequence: TGTGCCAGCAGCTTCCCGATAGCGGGAGGGGGCACCGGGGAGCTGTTTTTT.

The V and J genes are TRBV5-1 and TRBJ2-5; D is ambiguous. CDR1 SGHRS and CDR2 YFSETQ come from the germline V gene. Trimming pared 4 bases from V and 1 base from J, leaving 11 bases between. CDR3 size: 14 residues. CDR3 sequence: CASSASAVQETQYF. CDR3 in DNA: TGCGCCAGCAGCGCGAGCGCAGTCCAAGAGACCCAGTACTTC.

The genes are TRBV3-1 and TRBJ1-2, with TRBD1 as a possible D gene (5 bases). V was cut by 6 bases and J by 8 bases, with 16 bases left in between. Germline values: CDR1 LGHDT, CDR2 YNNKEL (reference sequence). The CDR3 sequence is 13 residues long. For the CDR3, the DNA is TGTGCCAGCAGGGCAGGGCCCGGGTACGGCTACACCTTC. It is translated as CASRAGPGYGYTF.

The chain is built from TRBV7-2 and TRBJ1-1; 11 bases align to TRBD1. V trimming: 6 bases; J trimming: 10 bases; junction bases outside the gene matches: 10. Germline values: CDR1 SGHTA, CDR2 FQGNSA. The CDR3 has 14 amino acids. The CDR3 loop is CASRLRDRGRRAFF. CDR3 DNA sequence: TGTGCCAGCAGACTCCGGGACAGGGGGAGGCGAGCTTTCTTT.